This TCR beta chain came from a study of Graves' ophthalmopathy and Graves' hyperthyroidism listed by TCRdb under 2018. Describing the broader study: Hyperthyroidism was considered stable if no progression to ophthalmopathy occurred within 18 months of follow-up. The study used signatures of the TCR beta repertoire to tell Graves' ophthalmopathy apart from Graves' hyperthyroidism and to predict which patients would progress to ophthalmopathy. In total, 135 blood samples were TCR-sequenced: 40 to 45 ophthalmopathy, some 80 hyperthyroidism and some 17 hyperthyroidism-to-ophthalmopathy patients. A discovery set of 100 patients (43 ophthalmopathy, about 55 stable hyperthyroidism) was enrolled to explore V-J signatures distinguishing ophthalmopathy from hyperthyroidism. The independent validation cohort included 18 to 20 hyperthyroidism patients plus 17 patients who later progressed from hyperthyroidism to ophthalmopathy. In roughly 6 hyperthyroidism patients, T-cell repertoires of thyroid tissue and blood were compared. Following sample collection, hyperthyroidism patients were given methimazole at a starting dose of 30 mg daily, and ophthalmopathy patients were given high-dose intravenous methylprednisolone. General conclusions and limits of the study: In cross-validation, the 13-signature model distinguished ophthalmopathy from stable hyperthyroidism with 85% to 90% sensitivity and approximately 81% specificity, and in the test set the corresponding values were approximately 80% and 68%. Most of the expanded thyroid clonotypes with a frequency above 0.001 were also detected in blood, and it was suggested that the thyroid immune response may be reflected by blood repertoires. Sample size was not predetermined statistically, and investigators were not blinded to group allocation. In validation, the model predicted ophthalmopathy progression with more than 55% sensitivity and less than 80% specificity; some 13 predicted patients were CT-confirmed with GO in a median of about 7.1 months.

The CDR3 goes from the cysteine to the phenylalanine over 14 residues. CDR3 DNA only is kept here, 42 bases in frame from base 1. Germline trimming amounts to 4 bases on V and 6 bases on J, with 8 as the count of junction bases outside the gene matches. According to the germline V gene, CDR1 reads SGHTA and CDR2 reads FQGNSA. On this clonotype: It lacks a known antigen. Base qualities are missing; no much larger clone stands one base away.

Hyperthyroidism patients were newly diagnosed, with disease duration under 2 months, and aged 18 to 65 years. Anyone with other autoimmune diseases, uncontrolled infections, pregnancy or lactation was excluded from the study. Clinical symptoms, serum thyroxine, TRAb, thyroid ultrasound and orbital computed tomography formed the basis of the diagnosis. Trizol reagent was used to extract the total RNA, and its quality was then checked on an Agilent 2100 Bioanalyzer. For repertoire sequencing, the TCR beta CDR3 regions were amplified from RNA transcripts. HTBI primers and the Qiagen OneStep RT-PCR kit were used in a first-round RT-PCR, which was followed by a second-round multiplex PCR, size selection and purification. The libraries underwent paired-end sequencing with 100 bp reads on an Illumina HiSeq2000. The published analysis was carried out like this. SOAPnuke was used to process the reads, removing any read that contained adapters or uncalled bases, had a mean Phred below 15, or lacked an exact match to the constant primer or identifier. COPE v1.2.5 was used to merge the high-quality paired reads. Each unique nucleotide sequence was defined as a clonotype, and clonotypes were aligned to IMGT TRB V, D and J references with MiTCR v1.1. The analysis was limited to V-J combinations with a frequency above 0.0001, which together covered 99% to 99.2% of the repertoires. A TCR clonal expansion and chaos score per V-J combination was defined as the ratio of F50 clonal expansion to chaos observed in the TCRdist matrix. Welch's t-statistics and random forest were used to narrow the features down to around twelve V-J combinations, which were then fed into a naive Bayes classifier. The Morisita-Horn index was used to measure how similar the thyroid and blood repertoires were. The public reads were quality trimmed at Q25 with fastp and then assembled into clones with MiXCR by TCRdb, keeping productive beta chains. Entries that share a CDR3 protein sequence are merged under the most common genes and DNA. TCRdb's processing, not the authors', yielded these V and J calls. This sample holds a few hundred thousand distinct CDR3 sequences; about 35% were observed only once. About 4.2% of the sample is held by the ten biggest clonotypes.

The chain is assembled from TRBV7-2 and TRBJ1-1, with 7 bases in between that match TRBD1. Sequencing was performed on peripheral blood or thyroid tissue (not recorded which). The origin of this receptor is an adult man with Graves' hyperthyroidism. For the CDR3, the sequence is CASSSRDRASEAFF. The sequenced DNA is TGTGCCAGCAGCTCCCGAGACAGGGCATCTGAAGCTTTCTTT.